The entry below gives a single TCR beta chain sequence along with its context. Its target is unknown. CDR1 is SGHDT, CDR2 YYEEEE, per germline. The CDR3 consists of 15 residues. V was cut by 4 bases and J by 5 bases, with 16 bases left in between. Repertoires were generated with immunoSEQ multiplex PCR, while TCRdb's copy carries only in-frame clones and drops some. The table shows 85,000 to 100,000 clones, with 85% occurring only once. The data derive from a study of glioma-infiltrating T cells after dendritic cell vaccination. Turning to the study itself: Treatment, given 2003 to 2012, was autologous tumor lysate-pulsed dendritic cell vaccination. Autologous tumor lysate was loaded overnight onto monocyte-derived dendritic cells grown less than 8 days with IL-4 and GM-CSF.

Study-level findings and limits: The cohort had few patients with full blood and tumor sets.

Regarding time point: after dendritic cell vaccination, including at tumor progression/relapse. Isocitrate dehydrogenase mutation was absent in all glioblastoma patients. The chain uses TRBV5-6 and TRBJ2-1, with D possibly being TRBD1 (7 bases). Specimen: blood, collected after dendritic cell vaccination. The TCR sequence derives from a human donor with glioblastoma. CDR3 loop: CASSRGGGTDNEQFF. In DNA form, the CDR3 reads TGTGCCAGCAGCCGAGGCGGCGGGACAGACAATGAGCAGTTCTTC.